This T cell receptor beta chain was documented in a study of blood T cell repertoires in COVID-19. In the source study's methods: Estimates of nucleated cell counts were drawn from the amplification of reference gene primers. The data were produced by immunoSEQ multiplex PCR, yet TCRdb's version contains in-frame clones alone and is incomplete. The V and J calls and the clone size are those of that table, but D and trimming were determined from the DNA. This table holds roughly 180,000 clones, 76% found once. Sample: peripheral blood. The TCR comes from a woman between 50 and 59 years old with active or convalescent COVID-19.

The CDR3 DNA is TGTGCCTGGAGAATGAAAGGGAGCTACGAGCAGTACTTC. It yields the protein CAWRMKGSYEQYF. This chain links TRBV30 with TRBJ2-7; D perhaps matches TRBD2 (5 bases). The CDR3 is made up of 13 amino acids. Trimming took off 3 bases at V and 3 bases at J, with 12 bases between the two ends. Germline-derived CDR1 and CDR2 are GTSNPN and SVGIG (reference sequence). Looking up the rest from reference TRBV30 and TRBJ2-7 gives the full variable domain: SQTIHQWPATLVQPVGSPLSLECTVEGTSNPNLYWYRQAAGRGLQLLFYSVGIGQISSEVPQNLSASRPQDRQFILSSKKLLLSDSGFYLCAWRMKGSYEQYFGPGTRLTVT.